The rows below give T cell receptor beta chains drawn from one sample of a study of shared clonotypes between healthy human individuals. TCRdb's copy holds only in-frame clones and misses some; the assay was immunoSEQ multiplex PCR. The sample lists around 500,000 clones, 70% to 80% occurring once. The sample was PBMCs. The receptors here all came from a woman in her thirties or forties in good health. Some clones in this sample may be carry-over from other donors' samples. CDR3s include the opening cysteine and the closing phenylalanine or tryptophan. The D gene is left open where the match is weak. Clone sizes are given selectively: once, few, many, or a class where the clone is expanded.

len	d_gene	v_gene	abundance	j_gene	CDR3nt	CDR3aa
13	.	TRBV2	.	TRBJ1-1	TGTGCCAGCAGGGGTGACGGGAACACTGAAGCTTTCTTT	CASRGDGNTEAFF
16	.	TRBV18	.	TRBJ2-5	TGTGCCAGCTCACCACCGAGTTGGCGGCCGAAAGAGACCCAGTACTTC	CASSPPSWRPKETQYF
24	.	TRBV12-5	.	TRBJ1-1	TGTGCTAGTGGTTTGGTATTGTTTCCTCCACAGATTACCGAATGGGTCAGCAAGAACACTGAAGCTTTCTTT	CASGLVLFPPQITEWVSKNTEAFF
18	TRBD2	TRBV5-4	.	TRBJ2-3	TGTGCCAGCAGCTTGCTCGCCTTAGCGGGAGGTGGTGTAGATACGCAGTATTTT	CASSLLALAGGGVDTQYF
15	TRBD1	TRBV28	.	TRBJ1-2	TGTGCCAGCAGTTTCCAAACAGGGGGCGATGATGGCTACACCTTC	CASSFQTGGDDGYTF
13	.	TRBV6-5	.	TRBJ2-5	TGTGCCAGCAGGGGGTCTTGGCGAGAGACCCAGTACTTC	CASRGSWRETQYF
12	.	TRBV14	.	TRBJ2-7	TGTGCCAGCAGCCCCAAAGGGGTAAAGCAGTACTTC	CASSPKGVKQYF
15	.	TRBV9	.	TRBJ2-3	TGTGCCAGCAGCGTGGGGGTCTGGAGCACAGATACGCAGTATTTT	CASSVGVWSTDTQYF
15	.	TRBV7-3	.	TRBJ2-5	TGTGCCAGCAGCTTAAGGCCGTCAGACCAAGAGACCCAGTACTTC	CASSLRPSDQETQYF
12	TRBD2	TRBV2	.	TRBJ2-1	TGTGCCAGCGCCACTAGCGGGATTGAGCAGTTCTTC	CASATSGIEQFF
16	TRBD1	TRBV5-1	.	TRBJ2-2	TGCGCCAGCAGCTTACAGGGGACCCTGAACACCGGGGAGCTGTTTTTT	CASSLQGTLNTGELFF
16	TRBD1	TRBV7-2	.	TRBJ2-2	TGTGCCAGCAGCTCACCGGGACAGGGGGCGCGTGGGGAGCTGTTTTTT	CASSSPGQGARGELFF
11	.	TRBV30	once	TRBJ2-5	TGTGCCTGGAGTCTTCAAGAGACCCGGTACTTC	CAWSLQETRYF
13	.	TRBV18	.	TRBJ1-5	TGTGCCAGCTCACCACAACAGAATCAGCCCCAGCATTTT	CASSPQQNQPQHF
14	TRBD1	TRBV5-4	many	TRBJ1-1	TGTGCCAGCAGCTCCCGGACAGGGGGAGGTGAAGCTTTCTTT	CASSSRTGGGEAFF
14	.	TRBV28	.	TRBJ1-1	TGTGCCAGCAGTTCAATAATATTCGGATTTGAAGCTTTCTTT	CASSSIIFGFEAFF
14	.	TRBV28	.	TRBJ1-2	TGTGCCAGCGGGGGGTGGACCAGGGCCTCTGGCTACACCTTC	CASGGWTRASGYTF
15	.	TRBV28	.	TRBJ2-5	TGTGCCAGCAGTTCACAGGAGCCCCTCCAAGAGACCCAGTACTTC	CASSSQEPLQETQYF
13	.	TRBV5-1	.	TRBJ1-1	TGCGCCAGCAGCTTGGGTGCAAGGGCTGAAGCTTTCTTT	CASSLGARAEAFF
17	.	TRBV9	few	TRBJ1-3	TGTGCCAGCAGCGTAGGTGGGACCGACCCCTCTGGAAACACCATATATTTT	CASSVGGTDPSGNTIYF
14	.	TRBV7-8	.	TRBJ1-2	TGTGCCAGCAGCTTGTGGGCGAAAGGCTATGGCTACACCTTC	CASSLWAKGYGYTF
15	TRBD1	TRBV5-1	.	TRBJ1-4	TGCGCCAGCAGCTTGGGGACAGGGGCCCACGAAAAACTGTTTTTT	CASSLGTGAHEKLFF
12	.	TRBV18	.	TRBJ2-7	TGTGCCAGCTCACCGGAGGCTGGAGAGCAGTACTTC	CASSPEAGEQYF
17	TRBD2	TRBV7-2	.	TRBJ2-2	TGTGCCAGCAGCTCCCAGCTAGCGGGAGTTCTTAGCGGGGAGCTGTTTTTT	CASSSQLAGVLSGELFF
16	.	TRBV15	.	TRBJ1-4	TGTGCCACCAGCGCTGCCCGGGTGTTCAGTAATGAAAAACTGTTTTTT	CATSAARVFSNEKLFF
15	TRBD1	TRBV19	.	TRBJ1-5	TGTGCCGGAAACTCCGGGACAGGGAGCAATCAGCCCCAGCATTTT	CAGNSGTGSNQPQHF
15	.	TRBV7-6	.	TRBJ2-1	TGTGCCAGCAGCTCAAGGGCTGAAGAACTCAATGAGCAGTTCTTC	CASSSRAEELNEQFF
15	TRBD1	TRBV5-4	few	TRBJ2-1	TGTGCCAGCAGCCCTACAGGGGATTCCTACAATGAGCAGTTCTTC	CASSPTGDSYNEQFF
16	.	TRBV9	.	TRBJ2-7	TGTGCCAGCAGCGTAGGAGGCAGGGGCGGATTCGACGAGCAGTACTTC	CASSVGGRGGFDEQYF
14	.	TRBV4-3	.	TRBJ1-6	TGCGCCAGCAGCCAAGACAGCTATAATTCACCCCTCCACTTT	CASSQDSYNSPLHF
15	.	TRBV11-2	.	TRBJ2-2	TGTGCCAGCAGTCAGGGGATAGGTTCCACCGGGGAGCTGTTTTTT	CASSQGIGSTGELFF
14	.	TRBV14	.	TRBJ2-1	TGTGCCAGCAGCCAAAACCCGTTTGACAATGAGCAGTTCTTC	CASSQNPFDNEQFF
15	.	TRBV28	.	TRBJ1-1	TGTGCCAGCAGTCCCGTGGACAGAGGCGCCACTGAAGCTTTCTTT	CASSPVDRGATEAFF
15	.	TRBV7-2	.	TRBJ1-2	TGTGCCAGCCGGCTTGTCGGTGAAGTTACCTATGGCTACACCTTC	CASRLVGEVTYGYTF
12	.	TRBV25-1	.	TRBJ1-2	TGTGCCAGCAATGGATTTAACTATGGCTACACCTTC	CASNGFNYGYTF
12	.	TRBV18	few	TRBJ1-1	TGTGCCAGCTCACCACCGGGGGTGGAAGCTTTCTTT	CASSPPGVEAFF
15	.	TRBV5-1	.	TRBJ1-1	TGCGCCAGCAGCTTACTCGACCCTGGGGACACTGAAGCTTTCTTT	CASSLLDPGDTEAFF
12	.	TRBV19	.	TRBJ2-1	TGTGCCAGTAGTGCGCTAGGTCCTGAGCAGTTCTTC	CASSALGPEQFF
13	.	TRBV6-5	.	TRBJ2-7	TGTGCCAGCAGTTACCCCAATTCCTACGAGCAGTACTTC	CASSYPNSYEQYF
16	.	TRBV7-9	many	TRBJ1-3	TGTGCCAGCAGCTCAGGGGCAGGGACCTCTGGAAACACCATATATTTT	CASSSGAGTSGNTIYF
13	.	TRBV4-2	few	TRBJ1-5	TGTGCCAGCAGCCAAGACAGCGGTCAGCCCCAGCATTTT	CASSQDSGQPQHF
14	.	TRBV5-1	.	TRBJ2-5	TGCGCCAGCAGCTTTCTTAGCGGCCAAGAGACCCAGTACTTC	CASSFLSGQETQYF
15	TRBD2	TRBV7-3	.	TRBJ2-7	TGTGCCAGCAGCTTAACACGGACTAGCAGCTACGAGCAGTACTTC	CASSLTRTSSYEQYF